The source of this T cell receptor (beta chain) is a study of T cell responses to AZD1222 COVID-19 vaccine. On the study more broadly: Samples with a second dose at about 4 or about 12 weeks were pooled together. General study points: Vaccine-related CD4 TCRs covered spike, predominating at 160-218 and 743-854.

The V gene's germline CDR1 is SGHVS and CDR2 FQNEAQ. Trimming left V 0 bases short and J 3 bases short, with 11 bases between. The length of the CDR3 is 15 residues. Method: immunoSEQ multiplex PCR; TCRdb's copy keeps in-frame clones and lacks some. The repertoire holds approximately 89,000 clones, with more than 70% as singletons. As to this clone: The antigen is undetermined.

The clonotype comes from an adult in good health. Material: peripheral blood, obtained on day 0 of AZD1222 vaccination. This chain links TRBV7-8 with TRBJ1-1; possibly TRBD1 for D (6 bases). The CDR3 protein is CASSLAPGGYTEAFF. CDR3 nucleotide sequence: TGTGCCAGCAGCTTAGCGCCGGGGGGCTACACTGAAGCTTTCTTT.